Shown below are 22 T cell receptor beta chains from a single sample sequenced in a study of cytomegalovirus exposure and HLA in healthy donors. PCR was performed using 60 Vbeta and 13 Jbeta primers. Some clones are missing from TCRdb's copy, which holds only in-frame ones; the method was immunoSEQ multiplex PCR. Of around 120,000 clones in the sample, around 80% are singletons; the top ten hold roughly 2.5%. The sequencing input was PBMCs. The source of these receptors is a woman aged 40 to 50 in good health and CMV-seropositive.

The genes are TRBV7-2 and TRBJ2-5; 12 bases match TRBD2. V lost 5 bases and J lost 5; bases outside the gene matches: 9. In germline, CDR1 is SGHTA, CDR2 FQGNSA. CDR3 length equals 16 residues. The CDR3, as DNA: TGTGCCAGCAGCCCCGCGGCTAGCGGGGGGGCCGAGACCCAGTACTTC. This translates into CASSPAASGGAETQYF.

This clone was seen only once. The J gene is TRBJ2-7, the V gene TRBV6-1, with TRBD1 matching 7 bases. Trimming took 1 base from V and 2 from J; bases not matched to a gene: 14. Germline CDR1 MNHNS, CDR2 SASEGT. This CDR3 comprises 18 residues. CDR3 bases: TGTGCCAGCAGTGAAGGGCCCTACAGGGGTAGCTACACCTACGAGCAGTACTTC. Protein product: CASSEGPYRGSYTYEQYF.

The chain is built from TRBV28 and TRBJ2-5; tentative D call: TRBD2 (6 bases). The CDR3 extends over 16 amino acids. Deletions cut 5 bases from V and 0 bases from J, with 16 bases between. Germline CDR1 and CDR2: MDHEN and SYDVKM. This chain's CDR3 is CASSPVRDQYQETQYF. The CDR3 DNA reads as TGTGCCAGCAGTCCGGTGCGGGACCAGTACCAAGAGACCCAGTACTTC.

This chain uses TRBV5-8 with TRBJ2-1; D is unclear. The germline CDR1 and CDR2 sequences are SGHTS and YDEGEE. Trimming pared 4 bases from V and 6 bases from J, leaving 8 bases between. This CDR3 has 12 residues. This CDR3 is CASSRRGNEQFF. CDR3 nucleotide sequence: TGTGCCAGCAGCCGGCGCGGCAATGAGCAGTTCTTC.

The rearrangement links TRBV10-3 to TRBJ1-1; 8 nucleotides align to TRBD1. CDR3 length equals 14 residues. J was trimmed by 5 bases and V by 4 bases; bases with no gene match: 6. Per the germline V gene, CDR1 is ENHRY and CDR2 is SYGVKD. The CDR3 loop reads CAISGKDRGTEAFF. CDR3 nucleotide sequence: TGTGCCATCAGTGGAAAAGACAGGGGAACTGAAGCTTTCTTT.

V and J are TRBV6-1 and TRBJ1-5; 8 bases are a match to TRBD1. CDR1 is MNHNS, CDR2 SASEGT, per germline. The CDR3 length is 18 residues. Trimming removed 3 bases from V and 2 bases from J; junction bases left unmatched: 12. DNA for the CDR3: TGTGCCAGCAGTGACCCGGGACAGGTGGATGTTCGCAATCAGCCCCAGCATTTT. This codes for CASSDPGQVDVRNQPQHF.

The chain carries TRBV7-8 and TRBJ1-1; D is perhaps TRBD1 (5 bases). The CDR3 totals 13 residues. The germline V gene has CDR1 SGHVS and CDR2 FQNEAQ. V was pared by 5 bases and J by 4 bases, with 11 bases between. In DNA form, the CDR3 reads TGTGCCAGCAGCAGAACAGGTGGCACTGAAGCTTTCTTT. Translated, it gives CASSRTGGTEAFF.

This clone was detected a few times. The rearrangement joins TRBV5-6 to TRBJ2-7; 8 nucleotides align to TRBD2. Germline loops: CDR1 SGHDT, CDR2 YYEEEE. J lost 2 bases, V lost 3 bases, and 1 base had no gene match. The CDR3 is 13 residues long. CDR3 DNA sequence: TGTGCCAGCAGCTATAGCGGGACCTACGAGCAGTACTTC. This codes for CASSYSGTYEQYF.

V and J are TRBV5-5 and TRBJ2-1; 8 nucleotides line up with TRBD2. V gave up 2 bases and J gave up 5 bases; unmatched junction bases: 12. The CDR3 totals 17 residues. Germline values: CDR1 SGHKS, CDR2 YYEKEE (reference sequence). CDR3 DNA sequence: TGTGCCAGCAGCTTATTTGTCGGGGGACTAGGGAACAATGAGCAGTTCTTC. This codes for CASSLFVGGLGNNEQFF.

This clone was seen a single time. V is TRBV5-1 and J is TRBJ1-3; D possibly corresponds to TRBD1 (6 bases). V was clipped by 7 bases and J by 0 bases, with 8 bases between them. CDR1 is SGHRS, CDR2 YFSETQ, per germline. This CDR3 is built from 13 residues. CDR3 coding DNA: TGCGCCAGCCGGGACATCTCTGGAAACACCATATATTTT. Its translation is CASRDISGNTIYF.

The V gene is TRBV6-1, the J gene TRBJ1-5; a possible D gene is TRBD1 (6 bases). Trimming removed 7 bases at V and 4 bases at J, with 17 bases between. Germline V gives CDR1 MNHNS, CDR2 SASEGT. This CDR3 has 15 residues. CDR3: CASTTGGSQNQPQHF. In DNA, the CDR3 is TGTGCCAGCACTACGGGGGGCAGCCAAAATCAGCCCCAGCATTTT.

This chain uses TRBV7-3 with TRBJ2-7; 14 bases agree with TRBD2. CDR1 is SGHTA, CDR2 FQGTGA, per germline. The CDR3 consists of 15 residues. Trimming at V came to 5 bases and at J to 6 bases, leaving 6 bases not matched to a gene. CDR3 sequence (DNA): TGTGCCAGCAGCCGCGGGACTAGCGGGGGATCCGAGCAGTACTTC. Protein sequence: CASSRGTSGGSEQYF. Full variable domain (remainder filled in from reference TRBV7-3 and TRBJ2-7): GAGVSQTPSNKVTEKGKYVELRCDPISGHTALYWYRQSLGQGPEFLIYFQGTGAADDSGLPNDRFFAVRPEGSVSTLKIQRTERGDSAVYLCASSRGTSGGSEQYFGPGTRLTVT.

This chain links TRBV19 with TRBJ2-5; TRBD1 aligns across 7 bases. There are 13 residues in the CDR3. Germline assignment: CDR1 LNHDA and CDR2 SQIVND (reference sequence). The V segment lost 6 bases and the J segment 3 bases; nucleotides outside the gene matches: 4. The CDR3 loop reads CASRTGSEETQYF. In nucleotides, the CDR3 is TGTGCCAGTAGGACAGGGTCAGAAGAGACCCAGTACTTC.

This clone was recorded once. The J gene is TRBJ2-2, the V gene TRBV4-3; 7 nucleotides line up with TRBD1. CDR1 is LGHNA and CDR2 is YSLEER in the germline V gene. The CDR3 sequence is 17 residues long. With V trimmed by 3 bases and J by 2 bases, 9 bases remained unmatched. The CDR3 sequence: CASSQGTTGFNTGELFF. Here the CDR3 DNA reads TGCGCCAGCAGCCAGGGGACGACAGGGTTTAACACCGGGGAGCTGTTTTTT.

This rearrangement joins TRBV19 to TRBJ2-7; 11 bases line up with TRBD2. Unmatched junction bases numbered 5, after V lost 7 bases and J lost 6 bases. Germline CDR1 is LNHDA and CDR2 is SQIVND (reference sequence). The CDR3 is made up of 13 amino acids. This chain's CDR3 is CASTGTSGREQYF. The CDR3 DNA is TGTGCCAGTACCGGGACTAGCGGACGCGAGCAGTACTTC.

As to this clone: The junction shows a germline mismatch at one end, possibly a read error. This chain connects TRBV7-7 to TRBJ2-3, with 7 bases identical to TRBD1. Germline loops: CDR1 SSHAT, CDR2 FNYEAQ (reference sequence). The CDR3 has 14 amino acids. Written as DNA, the CDR3 is TGTGCTAGCAGTTACGGACAGGCCACAGATACGCAGTATTTT. Residues: CASSYGQATDTQYF.

The chain joins TRBV7-9 to TRBJ2-7, with 10 bases matching TRBD2. V trimming: 10 bases; J trimming: 6 bases; junction bases outside the gene matches: 6. Per the germline V gene, CDR1 is SEHNR and CDR2 is FQNEAQ (reference sequence). The CDR3 has 12 amino acids. CDR3 coding DNA: TGTGCCACTGGGACTAGCGATTTCGAGCAGTACTTC. Translation gives CATGTSDFEQYF. Drawing the rest from reference TRBV7-9 and TRBJ2-7, the complete variable domain is DTGVSQNPRHKITKRGQNVTFRCDPISEHNRLYWYRQTLGQGPEFLTYFQNEAQLEKSRLLSDRFSAERPKGSFSTLEIQRTEQGDSAMYLCATGTSDFEQYFGPGTRLTVT.

There are a few counts of this clone. The chain has TRBV19 and TRBJ2-1, with D unresolved. Germline-derived CDR1 and CDR2 are LNHDA and SQIVND (reference sequence). V gave up 0 bases and J gave up 8 bases, with 11 bases separating them. The CDR3 has 14 residues. The CDR3 DNA follows: TGTGCCAGTAGTATAGATTCCGCTAGAGATGAGCAGTTCTTC. Protein sequence: CASSIDSARDEQFF.

The J gene is TRBJ2-1, the V gene TRBV7-9; D is perhaps TRBD2 (6 bases). V lost 2 bases, J lost 7 bases, and 12 bases lay in between. Germline V gives CDR1 SEHNR, CDR2 FQNEAQ (reference sequence). This CDR3 is built from 14 residues. CDR3 DNA: TGTGCCAGCAGCTTAAATGCGGGAATAAATGAGCAGTTCTTC. Translation: CASSLNAGINEQFF. The variable domain in full, completed from reference TRBV7-9 and TRBJ2-1, reads DTGVSQNPRHKITKRGQNVTFRCDPISEHNRLYWYRQTLGQGPEFLTYFQNEAQLEKSRLLSDRFSAERPKGSFSTLEIQRTEQGDSAMYLCASSLNAGINEQFFGPGTRLTVL.

CDR3 in DNA: TGTGCCAGCAGCCCCCCAGGGAAGACTGAAGCTTTCTTT. Translating gives CASSPPGKTEAFF. J is TRBJ1-1 and V is TRBV7-2; weak D call: TRBD1 (5 bases). CDR1 and CDR2 (germline): SGHTA, FQGNSA. The CDR3 contains 13 residues. Trimming left V 5 bases short and J 5 bases short, with 12 bases between.

The chain links TRBV4-3 to TRBJ2-3, with TRBD2 identical over 7 bases. CDR1 is LGHNA and CDR2 is YSLEER in the germline V gene. Trimming removed 0 bases from V and 5 bases from J; junction bases left unmatched: 14. The CDR3 contains 18 residues. The CDR3 sequence is CASSQDSSAGDHGDTQYF. CDR3 bases: TGCGCCAGCAGCCAAGATAGCTCGGCGGGAGATCACGGAGATACGCAGTATTTT.

A note on this clone: Germline is not matched at one junction end, which may reflect a read error. The rearrangement uses TRBV2 and TRBJ1-2; D may be TRBD1 (6 bases). Germline V gene lookup returns CDR1 SNHLY and CDR2 FYNNEI. CDR3 size: 12 residues. The chain's CDR3 is CASSEGTERSAF. The CDR3 DNA reads as TGTGCCAGCAGTGAAGGGACAGAGAGGTCGGCCTTC.